The 14 T cell receptor beta chains given below trace back to one sample, sequenced in a study of spatial heterogeneity in lung cancer. TCRdb re-called the 5' RACE reads with MiXCR, one entry per CDR3 protein. This sample has 40,000 to 45,000 distinct CDR3 sequences, with 6% to 7.5% found just once. The time point here: sample taken at primary tumor resection. Unsorted whole RNA samples from tumor, nontumor lung or frozen PBMC were sequenced. This sample comprised PBMCs, obtained at surgery. The receptors here all came from a female donor with early-stage non-small cell lung cancer.

This clonotype was found a few times. This chain joins TRBV7-8 and TRBJ2-1; 11 bases line up with TRBD2. Germline V CDR1 and CDR2: SGHVS, FQNEAQ. This CDR3 comprises 16 residues. Trimming took 3 bases from V and 9 from J; bases not matched to a gene: 10. The CDR3 nucleotides are TGTGCCAGCAGCTTCACGACTAGCGGGATCGTGGGTGAGCAGTTCTTC. As protein: CASSFTTSGIVGEQFF.

In its sample, this clonotype was seen a few times. J is TRBJ1-5 and V is TRBV20-1; possible D gene TRBD1, 6 bases. CDR3 length: 13 amino acids. Per the germline V gene, CDR1 is DFQATT and CDR2 is SNEGSKA (reference sequence). The CDR3 sequence: CSARGAGNQPQHF. The CDR3 nucleotides are TGCAGCGCCAGGGGTGCGGGTAATCAGCCCCAGCATTTT.

Ten or more counts support this clonotype. The chain uses TRBV25-1 and TRBJ1-1; no firm D call. This CDR3 comprises 12 residues. The germline gives CDR1 MGHDK, CDR2 SYGVNS. V was clipped by 0 bases and J by 7 bases, with 6 bases between them. DNA of the CDR3: TGTGCCAGCAGTGAATATCGGGGTGAAGCTTTCTTT. Its translation: CASSEYRGEAFF.

V and J are TRBV20-1 and TRBJ2-7, with D perhaps TRBD1 (6 bases). Trimming shortened V by 6 bases and J by 3 bases, and 21 bases separated the two germline ends. The CDR3 spans 15 residues. Germline V lookup: CDR1 DFQATT, CDR2 SNEGSKA (reference sequence). The CDR3 reads CSAYPLGQLDYEQYF. The DNA for the CDR3 is TGCAGTGCATACCCCTTAGGACAGCTGGACTACGAGCAGTACTTC.

This clonotype was seen many times. This chain links TRBV6-2 or TRBV6-3 with TRBJ1-1; unclear D gene. CDR3 size: 13 residues. Trimming stripped 2 bases from V and 4 bases from J, with 8 bases between. Germline CDR1 and CDR2: MNHEY and SVGEGT. CDR3 sequence: CASSYGFGTEAFF. The CDR3 bases are TGTGCCAGCAGTTACGGGTTTGGCACTGAAGCTTTCTTT.

The sample holds many counts of this clonotype. The V gene is TRBV12-3 or TRBV12-4, the J gene TRBJ1-2, with D perhaps matching TRBD1 (6 bases). The CDR3 covers 14 residues. V gave up 6 bases and J gave up 0 bases, with 11 bases separating them. CDR3 sequence reads: CASSVDRTNYGYTF. The CDR3 nucleotides are TGTGCCAGCAGCGTTGACAGGACTAACTATGGCTACACCTTC.

The sample holds a few counts of this clonotype. J is TRBJ1-1 and V is TRBV27; no firm D call. Looked up from germline, CDR1 is MNHEY and CDR2 is SMNVEV (reference sequence). There are 15 residues in the CDR3. V lost 7 bases and J lost 3, with 18 bases in between. Written as DNA, the CDR3 is TGTGCCAGCAAAAAGCGGGAGGGTCGAGACACTGAAGCTTTCTTT. Residues: CASKKREGRDTEAFF.

This clonotype was observed a handful of times. The rearrangement uses TRBV6-2 or TRBV6-3 and TRBJ1-6; 7 bases map to TRBD1. The CDR3 covers 13 residues. CDR1 is MNHEY, CDR2 SVGEGT, per germline. J was trimmed by 8 bases and V by 5 bases; bases with no gene match: 3. The DNA for the CDR3 is TGTGCCAGCAGTCTTGACAGGGATTCACCCCTCCACTTT. Amino acids: CASSLDRDSPLHF.

The chain has TRBV29-1 and TRBJ1-2; D call uncertain. Germline lookup yields CDR1 SQVTM and CDR2 ANQGSEA. This CDR3 region has 10 residues. V was clipped by 2 bases and J by 13 bases, with 11 bases between them. For the CDR3, the DNA is TGCAGCGTTGAAAGGCCTCTGTTCACCTTC. Its protein is CSVERPLFTF.

Only a few counts were recorded for this clonotype. The chain links TRBV9 to TRBJ2-7; TRBD2 might be the D (5 bases). The germline V and J ends were trimmed by 0 bases and 3 bases, with 16 bases remaining between them. Germline V lookup: CDR1 SGDLS, CDR2 YYNGEE. CDR3 length equals 16 residues. The CDR3, as DNA: TGTGCCAGCAGCGTAGAGAGTAGCGCCGGGAACTACGAGCAGTACTTC. As protein: CASSVESSAGNYEQYF.

The chain employs TRBV6-2 or TRBV6-3 and TRBJ2-5, with 7 positions matching TRBD1. The CDR3 spans 16 residues. Germline assignment: CDR1 MNHEY and CDR2 SVGEGT. V trimming: 4 bases; J trimming: 1 base; junction bases outside the gene matches: 9. The CDR3 coding sequence is TGTGCCAGCAGTTCTTGGGGACAGCCATCCCAAGAGACCCAGTACTTC. Its protein product is CASSSWGQPSQETQYF.

This clonotype was counted only a few times. This chain connects TRBV7-6 to TRBJ1-2, with D possibly matching TRBD1 (6 bases). CDR3 length equals 13 residues. Trimming took off 4 bases at V and 9 bases at J, with 15 bases between the two ends. Germline-derived CDR1 and CDR2 are SGHVS and FNYEAQ. CDR3 loop: CASSSRQASSYTF. The CDR3 bases are TGTGCCAGCAGCTCCAGACAGGCCTCAAGCTACACCTTC.

This clonotype was detected ten times or more. The chain employs TRBV10-2 and TRBJ1-5; 9 bases are a match to TRBD1. The CDR3 has 15 residues. CDR1 and CDR2 (germline): WSHSY, SAAADI. V was pared by 6 bases and J by 2 bases, with 5 bases of the junction left unmatched. This CDR3 is CASRGQGTGNQPQHF. DNA of the CDR3: TGCGCCAGCAGGGGACAGGGAACGGGCAATCAGCCCCAGCATTTT.

This clonotype was found many times. The chain couples TRBV18 to TRBJ1-1; D is uncertain. In germline, CDR1 is KGHSH, CDR2 LQKENI. This CDR3 is built from 14 residues. With 4 bases removed from V and 7 bases from J, the gap between germline ends came to 16 bases. DNA for the CDR3: TGTGCCAGCTCACTAAGGGATAGAGTTGGTGAAGCTTTCTTT. It translates to CASSLRDRVGEAFF. Combining the CDR3 with reference TRBV18 and TRBJ1-1 gives the whole variable domain NAGVMQNPRHLVRRRGQEARLRCSPMKGHSHVYWYRQLPEEGLKFMVYLQKENIIDESGMPKERFSAEFPKEGPSILRIQQVVRGDSAAYFCASSLRDRVGEAFFGQGTRLTVV.